This is a list of T cell receptor beta chains from one sample in a study of blood T cell repertoires in COVID-19. Profiling relied on immunoSEQ multiplex PCR, and the TCRdb table lists in-frame clones only, not all of them. The sample contains 200,000 to 300,000 clones, approximately 80% of which appear only once. The specimen sequenced was peripheral blood. These TCRs come from a man in his fifties or sixties with acute or convalescent COVID-19. The CDR3 runs from the conserved cysteine through the conserved F or W. The D gene is left open where the match is weak. The size of a clone is reported for some rows only, either as once, few or many, or as a class for expanded clones.

j_gene,d_gene,len,v_gene,abundance,CDR3aa
TRBJ2-5,TRBD2,16,TRBV3-1/TRBV3-2,-,CASSQDRASGQETQYF
TRBJ1-6,-,15,TRBV7-9,-,CASSFGTLYNSPLHF
TRBJ2-7,-,14,TRBV27,many,CASSLTSRSYEQYF
TRBJ2-5,-,16,TRBV30,once,CAWSPPSEGLRETQYF
TRBJ2-7,TRBD1,14,TRBV6-5,-,CASSYGTGAYEQYF
TRBJ2-7,TRBD1,15,TRBV5-4,-,CASSLGPDRDHEQYF
TRBJ2-5,-,12,TRBV5-4,-,CASSFTGETQYF
TRBJ2-7,TRBD2,14,TRBV28,-,CASLGTSGSYEQYF
TRBJ1-5,TRBD1,14,TRBV18,-,CASSPEGAYQPQHF
TRBJ2-5,-,15,TRBV29-1,many,CSVGTGGVFQETQYF
TRBJ2-1,TRBD2,14,TRBV9,-,CASRGAGGSNEQFF
TRBJ2-5,TRBD2,13,TRBV5-4,-,CASSLTSGETQYF
TRBJ1-2,-,13,TRBV18,few,CASSPPGHEGYTF
TRBJ2-2,TRBD1,15,TRBV7-8,-,CASSLGQGWVGELFF
TRBJ1-1,TRBD1,15,TRBV18,-,CASSPRGTGVTEAFF
TRBJ1-5,TRBD1,16,TRBV4-2,-,CASSPRRDRSNQPQHF
TRBJ1-1,TRBD1,13,TRBV29-1,-,CSARTGGLNEAFF
TRBJ1-1,-,14,TRBV11-2,-,CASSYRASGTEAFF
TRBJ1-5,-,14,TRBV7-9,-,CASSLGSGNQPQHF
TRBJ1-2,TRBD1,13,TRBV28,-,CASKGQGFYGYTF
TRBJ2-7,-,14,TRBV27,-,CASSFGGAAYEQYF
TRBJ1-1,-,13,TRBV12-3/TRBV12-4,-,CASSIGGGTEAFF
TRBJ1-2,-,13,TRBV25-1,-,CASSGGRNYGYTF
TRBJ2-2,-,15,TRBV11-2,-,CASSFRDSGPGELFF
TRBJ2-7,TRBD1,15,TRBV2,-,CASSPLGTGSYEQYF
TRBJ2-1,TRBD2,16,TRBV3-1/TRBV3-2,few,CASSQGGLAGVTEQFF
TRBJ2-3,TRBD1,13,TRBV2,-,CASCWADRGSQYF
TRBJ2-3,TRBD2,15,TRBV2,-,CASCGRDKGTDTQYF
TRBJ2-2,-,15,TRBV3-1/TRBV3-2,once,CASSQGASNTGELFF
TRBJ2-7,-,9,TRBV24-1,-,CATTLEQYF
TRBJ2-1,-,15,TRBV3-1/TRBV3-2,-,CASSQVFSSYNEQFF
TRBJ2-3,TRBD2,15,TRBV4-2,-,CASSRTSGSPDTQYF
TRBJ1-4,TRBD1,15,TRBV28,-,CASSRRTGTNEKLFF
TRBJ1-3,TRBD1,13,TRBV12-3/TRBV12-4,-,CASSLAQGAALYF
TRBJ2-5,-,15,TRBV6-5,-,CASSYTGDFQETQYF
TRBJ2-1,TRBD2,15,TRBV7-2,-,CASSLVFGGRNEQFF
TRBJ2-7,TRBD2,14,TRBV7-9,-,CAGGGTSGTYEQYF
TRBJ1-5,TRBD1,15,TRBV18,-,CASSPGQGRVQPQHF
TRBJ2-4,TRBD2,20,TRBV4-2,-,CASSQDAVAGGRLAKNIQYF
TRBJ2-5,TRBD2,15,TRBV14,-,CASSHGLVPGETQYF
TRBJ2-7,-,16,TRBV7-9,-,CASSLNRDPVGHEQYF
TRBJ1-1,TRBD1,15,TRBV6-5,-,CASTAWTGRSTEAFF
TRBJ2-7,-,14,TRBV5-1,-,CASSWAPGSYEQYF
TRBJ2-5,-,11,TRBV19,-,CASSIGGTKYF
TRBJ1-2,TRBD1,16,TRBV15,-,CATSREGTGGLFGYTF
TRBJ2-2,TRBD2,16,TRBV13,-,CASSLGGTSGTGELFF
TRBJ1-2,-,13,TRBV6-1,-,CASSDGNPYGYTF